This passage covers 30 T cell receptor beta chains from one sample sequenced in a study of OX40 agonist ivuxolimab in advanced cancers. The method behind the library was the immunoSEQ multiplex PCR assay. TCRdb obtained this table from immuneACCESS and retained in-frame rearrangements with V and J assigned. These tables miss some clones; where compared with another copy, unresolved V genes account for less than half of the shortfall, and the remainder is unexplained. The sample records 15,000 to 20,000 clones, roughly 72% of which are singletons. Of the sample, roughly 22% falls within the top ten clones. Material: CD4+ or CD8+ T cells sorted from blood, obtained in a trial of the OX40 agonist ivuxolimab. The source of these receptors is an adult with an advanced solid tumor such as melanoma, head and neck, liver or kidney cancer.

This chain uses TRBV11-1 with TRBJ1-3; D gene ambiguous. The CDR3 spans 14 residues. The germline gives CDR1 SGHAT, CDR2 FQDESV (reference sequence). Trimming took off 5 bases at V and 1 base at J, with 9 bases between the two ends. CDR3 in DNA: TGTGCCAGCAGCCAGTGGGATTCTGGAAACACCATATATTTT. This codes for CASSQWDSGNTIYF.

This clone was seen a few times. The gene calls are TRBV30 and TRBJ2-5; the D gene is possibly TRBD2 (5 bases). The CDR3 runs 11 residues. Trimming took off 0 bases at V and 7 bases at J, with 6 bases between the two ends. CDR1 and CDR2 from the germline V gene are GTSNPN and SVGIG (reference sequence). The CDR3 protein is CAWSVRGTQYF. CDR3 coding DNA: TGTGCCTGGAGTGTACGGGGGACCCAGTACTTC. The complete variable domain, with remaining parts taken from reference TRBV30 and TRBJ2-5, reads SQTIHQWPATLVQPVGSPLSLECTVEGTSNPNLYWYRQAAGRGLQLLFYSVGIGQISSEVPQNLSASRPQDRQFILSSKKLLLSDSGFYLCAWSVRGTQYFGPGTRLLVL.

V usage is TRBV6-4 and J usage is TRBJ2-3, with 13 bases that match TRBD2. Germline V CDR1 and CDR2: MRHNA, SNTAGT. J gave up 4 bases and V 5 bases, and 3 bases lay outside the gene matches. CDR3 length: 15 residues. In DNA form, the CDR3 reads TGTGCCAGCAGTAACGGGACTAGCGGGGCAGATACGCAGTATTTT. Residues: CASSNGTSGADTQYF.

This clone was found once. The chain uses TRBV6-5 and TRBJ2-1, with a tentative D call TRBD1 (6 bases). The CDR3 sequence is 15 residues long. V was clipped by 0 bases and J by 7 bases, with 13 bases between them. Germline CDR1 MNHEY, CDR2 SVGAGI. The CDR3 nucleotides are TGTGCCAGCAGTTACTCTGGGGGCCTAGGAAATGAGCAGTTCTTC. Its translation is CASSYSGGLGNEQFF.

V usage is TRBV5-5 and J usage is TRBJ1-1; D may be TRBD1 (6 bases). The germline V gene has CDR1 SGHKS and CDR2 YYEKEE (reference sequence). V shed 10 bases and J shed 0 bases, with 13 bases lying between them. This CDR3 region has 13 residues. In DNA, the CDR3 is TGTGCCGTCAAACAGGGTATGAACACTGAAGCTTTCTTT. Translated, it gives CAVKQGMNTEAFF.

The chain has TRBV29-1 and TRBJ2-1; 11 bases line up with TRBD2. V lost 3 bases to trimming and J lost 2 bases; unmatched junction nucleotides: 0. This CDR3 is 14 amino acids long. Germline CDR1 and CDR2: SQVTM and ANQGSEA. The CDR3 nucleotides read TGCAGCGTTGAGGGACTAGCGGCCTACAATGAGCAGTTCTTC. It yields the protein CSVEGLAAYNEQFF.

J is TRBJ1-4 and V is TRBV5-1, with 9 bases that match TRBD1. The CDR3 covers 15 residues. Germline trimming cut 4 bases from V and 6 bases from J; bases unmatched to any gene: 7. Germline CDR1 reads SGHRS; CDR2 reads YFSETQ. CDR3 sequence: CASSRWTGVDEKLFF. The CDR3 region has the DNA TGCGCCAGCAGCCGATGGACAGGGGTAGATGAAAAACTGTTTTTT.

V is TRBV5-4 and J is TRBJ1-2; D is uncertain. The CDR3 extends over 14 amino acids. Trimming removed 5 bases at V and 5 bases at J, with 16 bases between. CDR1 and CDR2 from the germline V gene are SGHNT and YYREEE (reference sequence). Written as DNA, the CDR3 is TGTGCCAGCAGAGAGACCGGGTCTCTTTATGGCTACACCTTC. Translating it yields CASRETGSLYGYTF.

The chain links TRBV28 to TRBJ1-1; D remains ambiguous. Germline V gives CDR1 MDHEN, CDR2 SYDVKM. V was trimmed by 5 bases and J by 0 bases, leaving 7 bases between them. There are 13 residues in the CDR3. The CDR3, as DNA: TGTGCCAGCAGTCCCGGTCTGAACACTGAAGCTTTCTTT. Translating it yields CASSPGLNTEAFF.

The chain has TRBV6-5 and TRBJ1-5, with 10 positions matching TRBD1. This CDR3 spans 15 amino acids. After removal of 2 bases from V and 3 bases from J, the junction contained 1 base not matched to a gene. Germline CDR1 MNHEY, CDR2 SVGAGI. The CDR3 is CASSYGTGVNQPQHF. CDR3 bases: TGTGCCAGCAGTTACGGGACAGGGGTCAATCAGCCCCAGCATTTT.

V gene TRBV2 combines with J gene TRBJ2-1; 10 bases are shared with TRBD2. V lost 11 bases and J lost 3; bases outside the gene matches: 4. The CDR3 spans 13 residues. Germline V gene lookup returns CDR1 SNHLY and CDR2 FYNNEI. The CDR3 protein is CAGLAGDYNEQFF. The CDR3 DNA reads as TGTGCCGGCCTAGCGGGGGACTACAATGAGCAGTTCTTC.

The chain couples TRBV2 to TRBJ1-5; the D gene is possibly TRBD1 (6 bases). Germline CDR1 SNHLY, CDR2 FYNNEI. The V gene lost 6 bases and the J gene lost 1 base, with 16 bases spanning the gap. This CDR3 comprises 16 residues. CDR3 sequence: CASSGLAQGSNQPQHF. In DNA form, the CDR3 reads TGTGCCAGCAGCGGACTCGCACAGGGAAGCAATCAGCCCCAGCATTTT.

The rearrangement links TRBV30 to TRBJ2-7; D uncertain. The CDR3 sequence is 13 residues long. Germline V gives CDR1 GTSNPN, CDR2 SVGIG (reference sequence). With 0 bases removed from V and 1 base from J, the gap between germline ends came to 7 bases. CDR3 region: CAWSVDQSYEQYF. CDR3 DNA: TGTGCCTGGAGTGTAGACCAGTCCTACGAGCAGTACTTC.

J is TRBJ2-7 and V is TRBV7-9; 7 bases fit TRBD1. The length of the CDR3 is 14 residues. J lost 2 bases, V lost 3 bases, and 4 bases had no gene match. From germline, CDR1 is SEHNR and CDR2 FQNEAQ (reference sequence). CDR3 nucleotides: TGTGCCAGCAGCTTTACCGGGACAGCCTACGAGCAGTACTTC. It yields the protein CASSFTGTAYEQYF.

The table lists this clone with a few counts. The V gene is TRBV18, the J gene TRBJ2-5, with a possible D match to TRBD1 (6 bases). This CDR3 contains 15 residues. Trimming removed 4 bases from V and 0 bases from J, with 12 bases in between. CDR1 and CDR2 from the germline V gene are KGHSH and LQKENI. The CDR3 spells CASSLQGGYQETQYF. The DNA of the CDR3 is TGTGCCAGCTCACTACAGGGTGGTTACCAAGAGACCCAGTACTTC.

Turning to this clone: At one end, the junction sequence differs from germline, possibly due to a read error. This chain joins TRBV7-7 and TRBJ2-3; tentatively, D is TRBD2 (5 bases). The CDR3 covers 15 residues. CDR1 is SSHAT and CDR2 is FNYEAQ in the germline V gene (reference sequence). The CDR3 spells CASSLGQRATDTQYF. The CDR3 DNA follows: TGTGCTAGCAGCTTAGGCCAGAGGGCCACAGATACGCAGTATTTT.

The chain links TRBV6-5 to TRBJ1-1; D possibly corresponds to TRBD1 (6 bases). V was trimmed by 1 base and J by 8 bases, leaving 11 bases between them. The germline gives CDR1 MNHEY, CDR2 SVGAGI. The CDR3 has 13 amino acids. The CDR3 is CASSYYPGTEAFF. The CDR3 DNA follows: TGTGCCAGCAGTTACTATCCCGGGACAGAAGCTTTCTTT.

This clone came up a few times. In nucleotides, the CDR3 is TGTGCCAGTAGTATTTCAGGGGGCACAGATACGCAGTATTTT. Translated, it gives CASSISGGTDTQYF. This chain uses TRBV19 with TRBJ2-3, with a weak D call TRBD1 (6 bases). V shed 3 bases and J shed 1 base, with 8 bases lying between them. CDR3 length equals 14 residues. The germline gives CDR1 LNHDA, CDR2 SQIVND (reference sequence). Using reference TRBV19 and TRBJ2-3 for the parts outside the CDR3, the full variable domain is DGGITQSPKYLFRKEGQNVTLSCEQNLNHDAMYWYRQDPGQGLRLIYYSQIVNDFQKGDIAEGYSVSREKKESFPLTVTSAQKNPTAFYLCASSISGGTDTQYFGPGTRLTVL.

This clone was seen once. As DNA, the CDR3 is TGTGCCAGCAGTTACTCGACAGCAATTGAAGCTTTCTTT. Translation: CASSYSTAIEAFF. The V and J genes are TRBV6-5 and TRBJ1-1; D might be TRBD1 (5 bases). The germline CDR1 and CDR2 sequences are MNHEY and SVGAGI. The V end lost 0 bases, the J end lost 7 bases, and 9 bases lay between the germline ends. The CDR3 covers 13 residues.

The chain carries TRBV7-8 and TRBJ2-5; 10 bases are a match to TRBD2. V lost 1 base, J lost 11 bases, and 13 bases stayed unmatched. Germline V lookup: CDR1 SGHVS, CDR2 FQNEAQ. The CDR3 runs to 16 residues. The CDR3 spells CASSLELASGGWEQYF. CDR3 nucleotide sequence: TGTGCCAGCAGCTTAGAACTTGCTAGCGGGGGATGGGAGCAGTACTTC.

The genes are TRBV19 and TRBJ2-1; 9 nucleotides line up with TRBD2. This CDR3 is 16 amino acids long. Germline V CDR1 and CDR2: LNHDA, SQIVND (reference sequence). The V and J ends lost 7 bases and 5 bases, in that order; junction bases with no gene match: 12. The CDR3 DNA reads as TGTGCCAGTAACTTCTTGGCGGGGGGGTTCGACAATGAGCAGTTCTTC. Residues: CASNFLAGGFDNEQFF.

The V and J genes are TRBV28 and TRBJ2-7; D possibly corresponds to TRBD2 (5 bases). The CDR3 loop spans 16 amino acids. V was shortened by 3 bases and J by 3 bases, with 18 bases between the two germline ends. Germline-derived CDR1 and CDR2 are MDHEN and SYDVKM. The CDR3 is CASSLPQERVNYEQYF. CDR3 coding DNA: TGTGCCAGCAGTTTGCCGCAGGAGAGGGTAAACTACGAGCAGTACTTC.

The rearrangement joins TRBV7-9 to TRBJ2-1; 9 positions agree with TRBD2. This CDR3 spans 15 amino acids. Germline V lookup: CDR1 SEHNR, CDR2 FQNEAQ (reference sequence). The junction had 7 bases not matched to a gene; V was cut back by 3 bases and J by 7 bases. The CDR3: CASSFAGLARNEQFF. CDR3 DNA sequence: TGTGCCAGCAGCTTCGCCGGACTAGCGCGGAATGAGCAGTTCTTC.

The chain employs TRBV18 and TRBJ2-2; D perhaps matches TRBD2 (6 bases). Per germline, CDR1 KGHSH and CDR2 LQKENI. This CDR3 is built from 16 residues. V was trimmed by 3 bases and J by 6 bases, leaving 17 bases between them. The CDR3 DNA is TGTGCCAGCTCACCGTTGGAGGGTTCGGACGCCGGGGAGCTGTTTTTT. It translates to CASSPLEGSDAGELFF. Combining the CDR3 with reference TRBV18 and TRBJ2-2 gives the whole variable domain NAGVMQNPRHLVRRRGQEARLRCSPMKGHSHVYWYRQLPEEGLKFMVYLQKENIIDESGMPKERFSAEFPKEGPSILRIQQVVRGDSAAYFCASSPLEGSDAGELFFGEGSRLTVL.

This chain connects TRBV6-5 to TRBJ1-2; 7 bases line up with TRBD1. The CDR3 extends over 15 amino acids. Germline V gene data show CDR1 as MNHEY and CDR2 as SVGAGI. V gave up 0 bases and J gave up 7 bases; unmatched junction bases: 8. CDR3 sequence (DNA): TGTGCCAGCAGTTACTCGGGACAGTCTAGGGGTGGCTACACCTTC. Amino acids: CASSYSGQSRGGYTF.

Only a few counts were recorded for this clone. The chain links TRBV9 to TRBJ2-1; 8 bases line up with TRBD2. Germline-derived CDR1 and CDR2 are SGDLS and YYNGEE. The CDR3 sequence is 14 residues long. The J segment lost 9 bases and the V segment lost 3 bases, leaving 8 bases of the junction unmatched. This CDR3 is CASSARGADSEQFF. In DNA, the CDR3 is TGTGCCAGCAGCGCGCGGGGGGCGGACAGTGAGCAGTTCTTC. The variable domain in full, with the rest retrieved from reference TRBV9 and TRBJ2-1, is DSGVTQTPKHLITATGQRVTLRCSPRSGDLSVYWYQQSLDQGLQFLIQYYNGEERAKGNILERFSAQQFPDLHSELNLSSLELGDSALYFCASSARGADSEQFFGPGTRLTVL.

The CDR3 sequence is CAWSVSGGGTEAFF. The CDR3 DNA is TGTGCCTGGAGTGTATCCGGGGGCGGCACTGAAGCTTTCTTT. V is TRBV30 and J is TRBJ1-1; D is possibly TRBD1 (6 bases). The CDR3 runs 14 residues. Germline assignment: CDR1 GTSNPN and CDR2 SVGIG (reference sequence). Trimming shortened V by 0 bases and J by 4 bases, and 12 bases separated the two germline ends.

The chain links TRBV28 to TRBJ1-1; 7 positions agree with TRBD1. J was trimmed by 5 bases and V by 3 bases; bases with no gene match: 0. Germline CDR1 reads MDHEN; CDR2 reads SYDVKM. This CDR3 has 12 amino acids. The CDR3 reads CASSFRGTEAFF. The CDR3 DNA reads TGTGCCAGCAGTTTCAGGGGGACTGAAGCTTTCTTT. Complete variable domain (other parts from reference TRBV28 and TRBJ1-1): DVKVTQSSRYLVKRTGEKVFLECVQDMDHENMFWYRQDPGLGLRLIYFSYDVKMKEKGDIPEGYSVSREKKERFSLILESASTNQTSMYLCASSFRGTEAFFGQGTRLTVV.

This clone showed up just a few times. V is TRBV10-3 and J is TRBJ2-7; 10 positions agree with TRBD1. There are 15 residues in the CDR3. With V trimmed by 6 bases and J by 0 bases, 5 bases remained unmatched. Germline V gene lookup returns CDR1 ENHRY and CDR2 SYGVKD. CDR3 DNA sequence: TGTGCCATCAGGACCGGGACAGGGGCCTCCTACGAGCAGTACTTC. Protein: CAIRTGTGASYEQYF.

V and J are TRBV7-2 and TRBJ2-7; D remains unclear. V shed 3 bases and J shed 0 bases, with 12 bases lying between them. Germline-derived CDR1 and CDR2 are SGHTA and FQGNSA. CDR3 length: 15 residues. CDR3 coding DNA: TGTGCCAGCAGCTTGAGTTACGGCAGCTCCTACGAGCAGTACTTC. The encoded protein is CASSLSYGSSYEQYF.